A selection of T cell receptor beta chains follows, all from one sample in a study of blood T cell repertoires in COVID-19. Measured with immunoSEQ multiplex PCR; TCRdb has only the in-frame clones, and not every one. The data hold about 170,000 clones, with approximately 84% observed a single time. Sequencing used peripheral blood. These TCRs come from a man between 70 and 80 years old with active or convalescent COVID-19. The CDR3 runs from the conserved cysteine through the conserved F or W. A D gene is named only where the DNA matches it firmly. Only some rows state a clone size, as once, few, many or a class for expanded clones.

v_gene,abundance,d_gene,j_gene,CDR3aa,CDR3nt
TRBV27,few,TRBD1,TRBJ1-5,CASSPDRYQPQHF,TGTGCCAGCAGTCCGGACAGGTATCAGCCCCAGCATTTT
TRBV6-5,-,-,TRBJ1-1,CASSHDMNTEAFF,TGTGCCAGCAGTCACGACATGAACACTGAAGCTTTCTTT
TRBV7-9,-,TRBD2,TRBJ2-1,CASSLGEVSGRMEFF,TGTGCCAGCAGCTTAGGTGAGGTTAGCGGGAGAATGGAGTTCTTC
TRBV18,few,-,TRBJ2-2,CASAQTNTGELFF,TGTGCCAGCGCTCAGACGAACACCGGGGAGCTGTTTTTT
TRBV20-1,few,TRBD1,TRBJ1-4,CSAGDRGGEKLFF,TGCAGTGCTGGTGACAGGGGAGGGGAAAAACTGTTTTTT
TRBV28,-,TRBD1,TRBJ1-4,CASSAAGQGIEKLFF,TGTGCCAGCAGCGCGGCGGGACAGGGGATCGAAAAACTGTTTTTT
TRBV9,-,TRBD1,TRBJ2-7,CASSVQTGDTYEQYF,TGTGCCAGCAGCGTCCAGACAGGGGATACCTACGAGCAGTACTTC
TRBV3-1/TRBV3-2,-,-,TRBJ1-3,CASSLGLSSGNTIYF,TGTGCCAGCAGCCTGGGACTGTCCTCTGGAAACACCATATATTTT
TRBV6-6,few,TRBD2,TRBJ2-1,CASRVGGNEQFF,TGTGCCAGCCGGGTGGGGGGGAATGAGCAGTTCTTC
TRBV24-1,-,-,TRBJ1-2,CATSDPGAPLNGYTF,TGTGCCACCAGTGATCCTGGGGCGCCTTTGAATGGCTACACCTTC
TRBV5-1,once,TRBD1,TRBJ2-7,CASSRGTETYEQYF,TGCGCCAGCAGCCGAGGGACAGAGACCTACGAGCAGTACTTC
TRBV18,-,-,TRBJ1-2,CASSPPRGIFGYTF,TGTGCCAGCTCACCACCGAGGGGGATCTTTGGCTACACCTTC